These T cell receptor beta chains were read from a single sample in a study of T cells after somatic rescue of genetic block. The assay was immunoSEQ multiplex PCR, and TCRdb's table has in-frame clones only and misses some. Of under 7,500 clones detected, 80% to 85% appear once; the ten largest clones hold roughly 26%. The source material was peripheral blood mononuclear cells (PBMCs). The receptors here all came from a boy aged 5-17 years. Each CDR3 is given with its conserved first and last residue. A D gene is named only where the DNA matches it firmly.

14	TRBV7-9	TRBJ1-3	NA	CASSSDISGNTIYF
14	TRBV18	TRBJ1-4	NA	CASSPEVSNEKLFF
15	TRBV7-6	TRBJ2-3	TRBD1	CASSFRDRSTDTQYF
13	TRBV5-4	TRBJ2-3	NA	CASSFGGEDTQYF
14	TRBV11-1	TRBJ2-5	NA	CASMRSPRRETQYF
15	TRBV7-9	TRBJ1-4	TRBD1	CASSPPGQENEKLFF
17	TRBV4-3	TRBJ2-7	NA	CASSQDSGAYYSYEQYF
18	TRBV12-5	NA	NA	CASGLERNLGTRSYEQYF
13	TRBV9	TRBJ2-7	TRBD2	CASSLTRTSEQYF
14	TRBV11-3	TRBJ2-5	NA	CASNRGLLQETQYF
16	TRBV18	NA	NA	CASSPVSSSSSYEQYF
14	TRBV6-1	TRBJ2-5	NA	CASRRSDSLGTQYF
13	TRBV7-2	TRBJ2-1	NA	CASSLTPNNEQFF
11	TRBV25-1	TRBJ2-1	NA	CASSLGARQFF
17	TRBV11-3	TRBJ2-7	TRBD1	CASSPLRGQGAPPEQYF
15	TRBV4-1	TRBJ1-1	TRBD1	CASSQQDRVNTEAFF
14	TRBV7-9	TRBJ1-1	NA	CASSLPGGGTEAFF
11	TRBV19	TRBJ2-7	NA	CASSTGFEQYF
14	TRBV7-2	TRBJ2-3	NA	CASSLVLWQDTQYF
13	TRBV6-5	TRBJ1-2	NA	CASSYRLRGGYTF
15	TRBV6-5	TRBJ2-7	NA	CASSQTGLSSYEQYF
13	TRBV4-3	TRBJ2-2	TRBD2	CASSPGRAGELFF
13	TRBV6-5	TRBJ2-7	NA	CASSYPDSYEQYF
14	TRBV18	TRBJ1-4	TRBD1	CASSPADRVEKLFF
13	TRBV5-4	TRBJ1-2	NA	CASSLDNNYGYTF
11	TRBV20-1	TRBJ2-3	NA	CSDTVRDTQYF
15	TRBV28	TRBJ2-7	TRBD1	CASSQGQAHSYEQYF
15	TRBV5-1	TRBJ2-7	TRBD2	CASRLNSGGSYEQYF
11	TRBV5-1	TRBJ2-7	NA	CASRRGSEQYF
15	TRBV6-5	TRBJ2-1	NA	CASSYSSRTYNEQFF
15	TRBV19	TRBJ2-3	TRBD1	CASSVQGGSSDTQYF
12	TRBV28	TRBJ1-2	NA	CASQTDYYGYTF
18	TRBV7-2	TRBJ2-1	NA	CASSLVGGPSVGYNEQFF
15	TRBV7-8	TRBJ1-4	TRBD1	CASRFTGTGVEKLFF
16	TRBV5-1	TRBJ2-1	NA	CASSPRAREVYNEQFF
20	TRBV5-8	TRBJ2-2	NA	CASRKHRGRREIPNTGELFF
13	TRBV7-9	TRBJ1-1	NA	CASSLVQNTEAFF
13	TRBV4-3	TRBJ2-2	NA	CASSQKVFGELFF
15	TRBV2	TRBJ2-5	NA	CASSGLVGYQETQYF
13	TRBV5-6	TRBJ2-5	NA	CASSPTSVKTQYF
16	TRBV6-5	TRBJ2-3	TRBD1	CASSYSGTGGTDTQYF
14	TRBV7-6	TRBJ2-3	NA	CASSLEAREDTQYF
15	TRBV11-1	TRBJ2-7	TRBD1	CASSRPTTGAYEQYF
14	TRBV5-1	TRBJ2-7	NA	CASSLQAQTYEQYF
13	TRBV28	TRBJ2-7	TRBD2	CASTEGLPYEQYF
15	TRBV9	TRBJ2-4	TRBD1	CASSVGTGIQNIQYF
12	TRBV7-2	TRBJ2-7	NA	CASSLVRREQYF
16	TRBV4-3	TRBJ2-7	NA	CASSQDRREPSYEQYF
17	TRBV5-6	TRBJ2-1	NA	CASSLVVTGGAQNEQFF
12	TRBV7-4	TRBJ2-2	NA	CASSYYTGELFF
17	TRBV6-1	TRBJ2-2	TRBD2	CASSEAWGLNLIGELFF
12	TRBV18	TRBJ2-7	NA	CASSLGTYEQYF
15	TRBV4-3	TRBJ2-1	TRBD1	CASSQEGQGDNEQFF
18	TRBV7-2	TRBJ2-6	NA	CASSDWGRESSGANVLTF
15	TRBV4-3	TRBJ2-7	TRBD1	CASSRDRQGGDEQYF